This entry lists 22 T cell receptor beta chains sequenced from one sample in a study of blood T cell repertoires in COVID-19. Profiling relied on immunoSEQ multiplex PCR, and the TCRdb table lists in-frame clones only, not all of them. The data show 200,000 or so clones, over 70% seen once. Sequencing was done on a sample of peripheral blood. Every receptor here comes from a man in his 60s with active or convalescent COVID-19.

The chain couples TRBV6-2 or TRBV6-3 to TRBJ1-2, with TRBD1 as a possible D gene (6 bases). CDR1 and CDR2 from the germline V gene are MNHEY and SVGEGT. The V end was cut by 5 bases, the J end by 4 bases, with 11 bases between. The CDR3 length is 13 residues. DNA for the CDR3: TGTGCCAGCAGTCGCGGGGGCTCCTATGGCTACACCTTC. Protein: CASSRGGSYGYTF.

The V gene is TRBV11-2, the J gene TRBJ1-4; D gene ambiguous. V was trimmed by 3 bases and J by 0 bases, leaving 20 bases between them. This CDR3 region has 19 residues. Germline V CDR1 and CDR2: SGHAT, FQNNGV. The CDR3 sequence is CASSLGRGTFGATNEKLFF. CDR3 in DNA: TGTGCCAGCAGCTTGGGTCGGGGTACTTTCGGGGCAACTAATGAAAAACTGTTTTTT. Filled out from reference TRBV11-2 and TRBJ1-4, the complete variable domain reads EAGVAQSPRYKIIEKRQSVAFWCNPISGHATLYWYQQILGQGPKLLIQFQNNGVVDDSQLPKDRFSAERLKGVDSTLKIQPAKLEDSAVYLCASSLGRGTFGATNEKLFFGSGTQLSVL.

This CDR3 reads CASSPRGGRTEAFF. The CDR3, as DNA: TGTGCCAGCAGTCCGAGGGGGGGCCGCACTGAAGCTTTCTTT. V gene TRBV6-5 combines with J gene TRBJ1-1, with D possibly TRBD1 on 6 matching bases. Trimming pared 5 bases from V and 4 bases from J, leaving 14 bases between. Germline values: CDR1 MNHEY, CDR2 SVGAGI. The CDR3 spans 14 residues.

This clone appeared a few times. The same CDR3 can be traced to other DNA sequences in this sample. The chain combines TRBV5-1 with TRBJ1-1; no clear D. The V end lost 0 bases, the J end lost 0 bases, and 3 bases lay between the germline ends. The germline gives CDR1 SGHRS, CDR2 YFSETQ. The CDR3 has 13 amino acids. The CDR3 sequence is CASSLAVNTEAFF. In DNA, the CDR3 is TGCGCCAGCAGCTTGGCAGTGAACACTGAAGCTTTCTTT.

The chain couples TRBV28 to TRBJ1-4; D uncertain. Germline V lookup: CDR1 MDHEN, CDR2 SYDVKM. With 6 bases removed from V and 6 bases from J, the gap between germline ends came to 20 bases. CDR3 length: 16 residues. The CDR3 nucleotides read TGTGCCAGCAGCCCGCCCGTTGAGATCCTTCATGAAAAACTGTTTTTT. This codes for CASSPPVEILHEKLFF.

This rearrangement joins TRBV30 to TRBJ2-7, with D possibly matching TRBD1 (5 bases). Germline V CDR1 and CDR2: GTSNPN, SVGIG (reference sequence). The CDR3 sequence is 15 residues long. V shed 2 bases and J shed 3 bases, with 17 bases lying between them. As DNA, the CDR3 is TGTGCCTGGAGTAATGGGCCAGGGCAGGACTACGAGCAGTACTTC. Translated, it gives CAWSNGPGQDYEQYF.

The chain employs TRBV10-3 and TRBJ2-4; the D gene is possibly TRBD2 (6 bases). This CDR3 contains 17 residues. V dropped 2 bases and J dropped 0 bases, with 14 bases sitting between them. Germline CDR1 and CDR2: ENHRY and SYGVKD. The CDR3 loop reads CAISEPLSGVAKNIQYF. CDR3 sequence (DNA): TGTGCCATCAGTGAGCCACTTTCGGGAGTAGCCAAAAACATTCAGTACTTC.

This clone has only a few counts. The rearrangement joins TRBV24-1 to TRBJ2-3; TRBD2 matches at 8 bases. V shed 4 bases and J 4 bases; nucleotides not matched to a gene: 12. The germline CDR1 and CDR2 sequences are KGHDR and SFDVKD. This CDR3 is 17 amino acids long. CDR3 nucleotides: TGTGCCACCAGTGACGCCGGCGGGGGGCCCAGAGCAGATACGCAGTATTTT. It encodes CATSDAGGGPRADTQYF.

The J gene is TRBJ2-7, the V gene TRBV5-1; TRBD1 aligns across 7 bases. The CDR3 extends over 14 amino acids. Trimming removed 0 bases from V and 3 bases from J; junction bases left unmatched: 3. CDR1 and CDR2 from the germline V gene are SGHRS and YFSETQ. CDR3 protein: CASSLAGQLYEQYF. The CDR3 DNA reads TGCGCCAGCAGCTTGGCGGGACAGCTCTACGAGCAGTACTTC.

The chain employs TRBV5-1 and TRBJ2-3; D gene ambiguous. V lost 0 bases, J lost 6 bases, and 8 bases lay in between. This CDR3 contains 13 residues. Germline CDR1 is SGHRS and CDR2 is YFSETQ. The CDR3 sequence is CASSLGRGDTQYF. The CDR3, as DNA: TGCGCCAGCAGCTTGGGGAGAGGTGATACGCAGTATTTT. Full variable domain (remainder filled in from reference TRBV5-1 and TRBJ2-3): KAGVTQTPRYLIKTRGQQVTLSCSPISGHRSVSWYQQTPGQGLQFLFEYFSETQRNKGNFPGRFSGRQFSNSRSEMNVSTLELGDSALYLCASSLGRGDTQYFGPGTRLTVL.

The rearrangement links TRBV7-7 to TRBJ2-5, with D hard to call. The germline V gene encodes CDR1 SSHAT and CDR2 FNYEAQ (reference sequence). V lost 5 bases, J lost 0 bases, and 7 bases lay in between. The CDR3 is made up of 13 amino acids. The CDR3 loop is CASSPSDQETQYF. CDR3 in DNA: TGTGCCAGCAGCCCTTCGGACCAAGAGACCCAGTACTTC. The full variable domain, in which reference TRBV7-7 and TRBJ2-5 provide the parts outside the CDR3, is GAGVSQSPRYKVTKRGQDVTLRCDPISSHATLYWYQQALGQGPEFLTYFNYEAQPDKSGLPSDRFSAERPEGSISTLTIQRTEQRDSAMYRCASSPSDQETQYFGPGTRLLVL.

The rearrangement links TRBV5-4 to TRBJ2-1; 9 nucleotides match TRBD2. The CDR3 consists of 16 residues. Germline V CDR1 and CDR2: SGHNT, YYREEE (reference sequence). The V and J ends lost 0 bases and 5 bases, in that order; junction bases with no gene match: 6. The DNA for the CDR3 is TGTGCCAGCAGCTTGGGCTTTGCGGGAGGGAACAATGAGCAGTTCTTC. Its translation: CASSLGFAGGNNEQFF.

V is TRBV7-2 and J is TRBJ2-7, with TRBD1 as a possible D gene (5 bases). V was trimmed by 0 bases and J by 6 bases, leaving 9 bases between them. The CDR3 is made up of 13 amino acids. Germline V gene data show CDR1 as SGHTA and CDR2 as FQGNSA. CDR3 in amino acids: CASSLAGRSEQYF. CDR3 coding DNA: TGTGCCAGCAGCTTAGCGGGGCGAAGCGAGCAGTACTTC. The complete variable domain, with remaining parts taken from reference TRBV7-2 and TRBJ2-7, reads GAGVSQSPSNKVTEKGKDVELRCDPISGHTALYWYRQSLGQGLEFLIYFQGNSAPDKSGLPSDRFSAERTGGSVSTLTIQRTQQEDSAVYLCASSLAGRSEQYFGPGTRLTVT.

This clone was counted a few times. The chain employs TRBV28 and TRBJ2-7, with a tentative D call TRBD1 (5 bases). CDR1 and CDR2 (germline): MDHEN, SYDVKM. The CDR3 has 15 residues. The germline V and J ends were trimmed by 2 bases and 7 bases, with 18 bases remaining between them. The CDR3 nucleotides are TGTGCCAGCAGTTTACCCTCAAGAGGACATAGGGAGCAGTACTTC. Amino acid sequence: CASSLPSRGHREQYF.

The V and J genes are TRBV2 and TRBJ1-4; weak D call: TRBD1 (5 bases). V lost 8 bases and J 8 bases, leaving 18 bases between the germline ends. The CDR3 is 14 residues long. Per germline, CDR1 SNHLY and CDR2 FYNNEI. CDR3 sequence (DNA): TGTGCCAGCTTTCACCGGGCGGGGGGAGAAAAACTGTTTTTT. Encoded protein: CASFHRAGGEKLFF. Based on the CDR3 plus reference TRBV2 and TRBJ1-4, the full variable domain is EPEVTQTPSHQVTQMGQEVILRCVPISNHLYFYWYRQILGQKVEFLVSFYNNEISEKSEIFDDQFSVERPDGSNFTLKIRSTKLEDSAMYFCASFHRAGGEKLFFGSGTQLSVL.

The chain uses TRBV30 and TRBJ2-3; 7 nucleotides align to TRBD1. Germline V gives CDR1 GTSNPN, CDR2 SVGIG (reference sequence). CDR3 length: 16 residues. After removal of 1 base from V and 0 bases from J, the junction contained 7 bases not matched to a gene. The CDR3 here is CAWSDNDRASTDTQYF. In nucleotides, the CDR3 is TGTGCCTGGAGTGACAACGACAGGGCAAGCACAGATACGCAGTATTTT.

The chain carries TRBV5-1 and TRBJ2-1, with 10 positions matching TRBD1. The CDR3 runs 19 residues. V was clipped by 3 bases and J by 2 bases; unmatched bases: 14. Germline V gene data show CDR1 as SGHRS and CDR2 as YFSETQ. CDR3 coding DNA: TGCGCCAGCAGCTCGGCCGGGACAGGGGAGTTAGGGGCCTACAATGAGCAGTTCTTC. Its protein is CASSSAGTGELGAYNEQFF.

The chain uses TRBV6-6 and TRBJ2-3; 7 bases align to TRBD2. Looked up from germline, CDR1 is MNHNY and CDR2 is SVGAGI (reference sequence). V lost 4 bases to trimming and J lost 8 bases; unmatched junction nucleotides: 9. The CDR3 sequence is 14 residues long. CDR3 loop: CASSFPASGGTQYF. CDR3 DNA: TGTGCCAGCAGTTTTCCGGCATCGGGGGGTACGCAGTATTTT.

This clone was seen at least ten times. The chain carries TRBV2 and TRBJ1-4, with unresolved D. The V gene's germline CDR1 is SNHLY and CDR2 FYNNEI. The CDR3 has 14 residues. Trimming removed 8 bases at V and 4 bases at J, with 14 bases between. This chain's CDR3 is CASFREFNNEKLFF. CDR3 DNA sequence: TGTGCCAGCTTTAGGGAGTTTAATAATGAAAAACTGTTTTTT.

This chain uses TRBV7-3 with TRBJ2-5; tentatively, D is TRBD1 (6 bases). There are 14 residues in the CDR3. Trimming stripped 5 bases from V and 5 bases from J, with 15 bases between. Germline CDR1 and CDR2: SGHTA and FQGTGA. The CDR3 DNA follows: TGTGCCAGCAGCCCCGGACAGTCCATGGAGACCCAGTACTTC. Encoded protein: CASSPGQSMETQYF. Filled out from reference TRBV7-3 and TRBJ2-5, the complete variable domain reads GAGVSQTPSNKVTEKGKYVELRCDPISGHTALYWYRQSLGQGPEFLIYFQGTGAADDSGLPNDRFFAVRPEGSVSTLKIQRTERGDSAVYLCASSPGQSMETQYFGPGTRLLVL.

This CDR3 is CASSGEYLSGNTIYF. CDR3 nucleotide sequence: TGCGCCAGCAGCGGGGAGTACCTCTCTGGAAACACCATATATTTT. The genes are TRBV10-2 and TRBJ1-3, with D hard to call. Trimming removed 6 bases at V and 0 bases at J, with 12 bases between. From germline, CDR1 is WSHSY and CDR2 SAAADI. There are 15 residues in the CDR3.

This chain connects TRBV2 to TRBJ1-2; 7 bases are a match to TRBD1. This CDR3 has 14 residues. Germline trimming cut 7 bases from V and 2 bases from J; bases unmatched to any gene: 7. CDR1 SNHLY and CDR2 FYNNEI come from the germline V gene. The CDR3 bases are TGTGCCAGCATGAGGGGGACAGCGAACTATGGCTACACCTTC. Translated: CASMRGTANYGYTF.